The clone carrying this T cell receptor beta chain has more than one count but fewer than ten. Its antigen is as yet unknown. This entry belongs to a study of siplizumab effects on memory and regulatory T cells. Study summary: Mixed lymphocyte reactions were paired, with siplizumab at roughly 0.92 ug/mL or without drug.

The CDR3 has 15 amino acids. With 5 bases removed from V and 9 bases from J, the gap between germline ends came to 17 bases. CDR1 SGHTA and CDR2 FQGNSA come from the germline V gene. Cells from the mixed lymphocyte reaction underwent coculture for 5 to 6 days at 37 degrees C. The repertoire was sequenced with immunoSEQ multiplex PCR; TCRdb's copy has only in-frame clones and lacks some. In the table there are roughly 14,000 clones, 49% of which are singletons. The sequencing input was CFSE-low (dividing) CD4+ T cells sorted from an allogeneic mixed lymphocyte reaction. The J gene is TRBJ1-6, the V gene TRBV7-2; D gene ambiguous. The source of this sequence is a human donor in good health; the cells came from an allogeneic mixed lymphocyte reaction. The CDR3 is CASSRREGLGSPLHF. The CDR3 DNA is TGTGCCAGCAGCCGCCGGGAGGGCTTGGGTTCACCCCTCCACTTT.